This TCR beta chain was recorded in a study of radiotherapy plus CTLA-4 blockade in lung cancer. Here immunoSEQ multiplex PCR was the method, and the copy in TCRdb shows in-frame clones only, minus some. The sample has about 97,000 clones, about four fifths seen once. This CDR3 region has 14 residues. Germline CDR1 reads LNHDA; CDR2 reads SQIVND (reference sequence). V lost 7 bases and J lost 5; bases outside the gene matches: 9. The rearrangement uses TRBV19 and TRBJ1-1, with 8 bases identical to TRBD1. This specimen consisted of peripheral blood, obtained from a patient treated with radiotherapy plus ipilimumab. The receptor's source is a human donor with non-small cell lung cancer who had a partial response to radiotherapy plus ipilimumab. Some clones in this sample may be carry-over from other donors' samples. CDR3 in DNA: TGTGCCAGTACACCCCAGGGGGCTGGAACTGAAGCTTTCTTT. Protein: CASTPQGAGTEAFF.